This T cell receptor beta chain was obtained from a study of blood T cell repertoires in COVID-19. CDR1 is KGHSH and CDR2 is LQKENI in the germline V gene. CDR3 length: 13 amino acids. J was trimmed by 6 bases and V by 4 bases; bases with no gene match: 3. Sequencing was performed with immunoSEQ multiplex PCR; in TCRdb, only in-frame clones are kept and a portion is missing. The sample lists some 220,000 clones, approximately 86% occurring once. This chain uses TRBV18 with TRBJ1-5; TRBD1 matches at 7 bases. The sequenced sample was peripheral blood. The clonotype originates from a woman between 25 and 40 years old with COVID-19, enrolled during active disease. The CDR3 protein is CASSQGAGQPQHF. The CDR3 DNA follows: TGTGCCAGCTCACAGGGGGCTGGTCAGCCCCAGCATTTT.